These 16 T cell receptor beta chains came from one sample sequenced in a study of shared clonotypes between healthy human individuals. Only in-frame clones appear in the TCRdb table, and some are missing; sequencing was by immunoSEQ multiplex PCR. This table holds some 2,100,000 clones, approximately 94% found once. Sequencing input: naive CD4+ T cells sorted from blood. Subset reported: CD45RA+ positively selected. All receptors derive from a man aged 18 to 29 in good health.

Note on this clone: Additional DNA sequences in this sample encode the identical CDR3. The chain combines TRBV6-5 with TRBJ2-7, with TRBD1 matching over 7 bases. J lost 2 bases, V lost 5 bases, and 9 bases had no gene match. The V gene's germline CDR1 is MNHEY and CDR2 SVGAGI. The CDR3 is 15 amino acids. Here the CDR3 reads CASSLHRGPPYEQYF. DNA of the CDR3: TGTGCCAGCAGTCTCCACAGGGGTCCGCCCTACGAGCAGTACTTC.

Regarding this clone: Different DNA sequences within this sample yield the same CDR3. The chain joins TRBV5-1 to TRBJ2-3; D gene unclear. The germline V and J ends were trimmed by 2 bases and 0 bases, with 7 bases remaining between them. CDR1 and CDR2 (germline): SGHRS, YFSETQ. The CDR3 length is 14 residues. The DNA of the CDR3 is TGCGCCAGCAGCTTTTCGGATAGCACAGATACGCAGTATTTT. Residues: CASSFSDSTDTQYF.

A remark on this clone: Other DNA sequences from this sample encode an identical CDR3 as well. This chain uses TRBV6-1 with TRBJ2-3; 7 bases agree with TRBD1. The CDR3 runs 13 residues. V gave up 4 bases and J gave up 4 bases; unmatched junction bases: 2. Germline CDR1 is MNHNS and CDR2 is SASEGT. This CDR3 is CASSGQGPDTQYF. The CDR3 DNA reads TGTGCCAGCAGTGGACAGGGTCCAGATACGCAGTATTTT.

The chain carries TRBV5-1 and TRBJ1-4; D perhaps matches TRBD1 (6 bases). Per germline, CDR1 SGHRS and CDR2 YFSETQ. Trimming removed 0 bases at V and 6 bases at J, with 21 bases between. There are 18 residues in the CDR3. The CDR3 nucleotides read TGCGCCAGCAGCTTGGCAGGACAGACAGCCGCTCACTATGAAAAACTGTTTTTT. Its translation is CASSLAGQTAAHYEKLFF. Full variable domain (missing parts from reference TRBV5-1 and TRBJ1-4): KAGVTQTPRYLIKTRGQQVTLSCSPISGHRSVSWYQQTPGQGLQFLFEYFSETQRNKGNFPGRFSGRQFSNSRSEMNVSTLELGDSALYLCASSLAGQTAAHYEKLFFGSGTQLSVL.

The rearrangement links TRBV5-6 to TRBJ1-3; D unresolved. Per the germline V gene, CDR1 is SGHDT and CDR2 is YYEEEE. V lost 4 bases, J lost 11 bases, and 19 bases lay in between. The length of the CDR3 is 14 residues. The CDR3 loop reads CASSLGSRFDAIYF. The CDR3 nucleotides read TGTGCCAGCAGCCTGGGATCCAGGTTTGATGCCATATATTTT.

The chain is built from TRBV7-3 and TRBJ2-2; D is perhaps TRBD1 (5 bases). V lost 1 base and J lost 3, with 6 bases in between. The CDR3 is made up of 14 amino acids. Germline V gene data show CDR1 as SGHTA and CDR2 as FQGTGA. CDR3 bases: TGTGCCAGCAGCTTAAGCAGGGACACCGGGGAGCTGTTTTTT. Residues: CASSLSRDTGELFF.

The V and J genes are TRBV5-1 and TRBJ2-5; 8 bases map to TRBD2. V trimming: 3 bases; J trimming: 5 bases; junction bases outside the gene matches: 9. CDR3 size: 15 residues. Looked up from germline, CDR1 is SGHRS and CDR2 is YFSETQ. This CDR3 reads CASSSSGLARETQYF. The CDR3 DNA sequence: TGCGCCAGCAGCTCCAGCGGACTAGCTCGGGAGACCCAGTACTTC.

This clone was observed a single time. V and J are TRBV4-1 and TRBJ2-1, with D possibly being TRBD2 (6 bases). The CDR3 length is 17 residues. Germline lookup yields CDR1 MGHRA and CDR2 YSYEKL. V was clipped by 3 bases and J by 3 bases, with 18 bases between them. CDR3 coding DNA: TGCGCCAGCAGCCAGGGGGGTTGGTGGGACTTCTACAATGAGCAGTTCTTC. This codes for CASSQGGWWDFYNEQFF.

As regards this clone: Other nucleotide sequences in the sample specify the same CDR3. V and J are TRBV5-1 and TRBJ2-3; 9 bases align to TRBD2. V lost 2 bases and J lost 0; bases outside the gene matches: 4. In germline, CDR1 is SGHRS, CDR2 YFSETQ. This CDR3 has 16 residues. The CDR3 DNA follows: TGCGCCAGCAGCTTATCTCTAGCGGGGAGCACAGATACGCAGTATTTT. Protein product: CASSLSLAGSTDTQYF.

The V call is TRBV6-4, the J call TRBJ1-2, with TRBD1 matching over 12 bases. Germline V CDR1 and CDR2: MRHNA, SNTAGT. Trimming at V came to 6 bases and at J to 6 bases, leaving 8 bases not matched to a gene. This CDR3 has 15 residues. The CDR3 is CASRPAGTGGDGYTF. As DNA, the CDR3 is TGTGCCAGCAGGCCGGCGGGGACAGGGGGCGATGGCTACACCTTC.

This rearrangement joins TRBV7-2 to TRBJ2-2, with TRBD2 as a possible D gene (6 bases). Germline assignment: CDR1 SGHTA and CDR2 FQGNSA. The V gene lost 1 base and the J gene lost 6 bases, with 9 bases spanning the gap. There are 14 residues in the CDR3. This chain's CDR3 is CASSLVLAAGELFF. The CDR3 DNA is TGTGCCAGCAGCTTAGTACTAGCAGCCGGGGAGCTGTTTTTT.

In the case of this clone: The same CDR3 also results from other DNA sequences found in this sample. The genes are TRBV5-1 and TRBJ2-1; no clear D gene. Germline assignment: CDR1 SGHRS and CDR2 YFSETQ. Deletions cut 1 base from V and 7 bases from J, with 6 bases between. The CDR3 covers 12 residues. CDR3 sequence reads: CASSLTSNEQFF. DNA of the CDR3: TGCGCCAGCAGCTTGACCTCGAATGAGCAGTTCTTC.

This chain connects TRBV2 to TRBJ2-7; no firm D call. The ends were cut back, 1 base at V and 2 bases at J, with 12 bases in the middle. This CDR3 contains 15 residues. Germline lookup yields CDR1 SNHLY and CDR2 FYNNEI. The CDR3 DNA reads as TGTGCCAGCAGTGAAGGTGGGAAGACGCCCTACGAGCAGTACTTC. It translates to CASSEGGKTPYEQYF.

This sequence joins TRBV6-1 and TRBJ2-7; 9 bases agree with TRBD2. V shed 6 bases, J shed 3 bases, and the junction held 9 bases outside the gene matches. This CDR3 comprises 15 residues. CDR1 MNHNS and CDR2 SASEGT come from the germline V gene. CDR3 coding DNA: TGTGCCAGCAGGACCGGGACTAGCCTGTTCTACGAGCAGTACTTC. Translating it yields CASRTGTSLFYEQYF.

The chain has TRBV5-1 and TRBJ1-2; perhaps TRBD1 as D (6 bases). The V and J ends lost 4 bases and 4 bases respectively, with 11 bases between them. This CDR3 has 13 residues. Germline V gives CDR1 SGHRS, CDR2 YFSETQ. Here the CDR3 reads CASSETGVYGYTF. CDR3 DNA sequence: TGCGCCAGCAGCGAGACAGGCGTCTATGGCTACACCTTC.

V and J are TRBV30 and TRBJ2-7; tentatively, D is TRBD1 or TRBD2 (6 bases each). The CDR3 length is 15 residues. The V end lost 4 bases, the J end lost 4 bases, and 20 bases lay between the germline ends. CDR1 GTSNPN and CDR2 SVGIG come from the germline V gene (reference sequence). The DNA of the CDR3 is TGTGCCTGGACCTCCTTGGAGGGGGTTCGATACGAGCAGTACTTC. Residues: CAWTSLEGVRYEQYF.